The 31 T cell receptor beta chains presented below share a single source sample, sequenced in a study of persistence of HIV-infected CD4 T cells. Lysates of CMV-infected fibroblasts at around 9.8 ug/mL stimulated these cells. Memory cells lacking CD40L and CD69 with high CD45RO were sorted. The libraries were made with immunoSEQ version 4 in survey mode. TCRdb's table, derived via immunoSEQ multiplex PCR, lists solely in-frame clones and lacks some. Of tens of thousands of clones in the sample, around 80% were seen once. Their target antigens are unknown. The sample was CD4+ T cells sorted from PBMCs after 18-hour stimulation, taken from a patient who received antiretroviral therapy. These receptors all stem from an adult man with HIV who was CMV-seropositive.

This chain links TRBV4-1 with TRBJ2-2, with 10 bases lining up with TRBD1. The germline CDR1 and CDR2 sequences are MGHRA and YSYEKL. The trim removed 4 bases at V and 5 bases at J, leaving 7 bases unmatched. The CDR3 is 16 residues long. DNA for the CDR3: TGCGCCAGCAGCCCACGGACAGGGGGAATGACCGGGGAGCTGTTTTTT. This encodes CASSPRTGGMTGELFF.

The chain couples TRBV2 to TRBJ2-7, with 8 bases aligning to TRBD1. Germline-derived CDR1 and CDR2 are SNHLY and FYNNEI. CDR3 length equals 13 residues. The J segment lost 4 bases and the V segment lost 3 bases, leaving 2 bases of the junction unmatched. The DNA of the CDR3 is TGTGCCAGCAGTGAGACAGGGGTGTACGAGCAGTACTTC. The encoded protein is CASSETGVYEQYF.

CDR3 nucleotide sequence: TGTGCCAGTAGTAGGACAGCGTCTATGGGCTACACCTTC. Translating gives CASSRTASMGYTF. The V and J genes are TRBV19 and TRBJ1-2; possibly TRBD1 for D (6 bases). There are 13 residues in the CDR3. Germline V gene sequence: CDR1 LNHDA, CDR2 SQIVND (reference sequence). V gave up 4 bases and J gave up 8 bases, with 14 bases separating them. Full variable domain (missing parts from reference TRBV19 and TRBJ1-2): DGGITQSPKYLFRKEGQNVTLSCEQNLNHDAMYWYRQDPGQGLRLIYYSQIVNDFQKGDIAEGYSVSREKKESFPLTVTSAQKNPTAFYLCASSRTASMGYTFGSGTRLTVV.

This clone was counted only a few times. This sequence joins TRBV6-1 and TRBJ2-1; D is uncertain. The CDR3 is made up of 13 amino acids. Trimming removed 2 bases from V and 9 bases from J, with 11 bases in between. CDR1 and CDR2 (germline): MNHNS, SASEGT. Here the CDR3 reads CASSERQVSEQFF. The CDR3 bases are TGTGCCAGCAGTGAACGGCAAGTAAGTGAGCAGTTCTTC.

In this sample, this clone turned up a few times. The V call is TRBV6-5, the J call TRBJ2-6; D not resolved. The CDR3 sequence is 15 residues long. CDR1 and CDR2 from the germline V gene are MNHEY and SVGAGI. The germline V and J ends were trimmed by 4 bases and 4 bases, with 11 bases remaining between them. CDR3 DNA sequence: TGTGCCAGCAGTTCTAGGGTCTCAGGGGCCAACGTCCTGACTTTC. Amino acids: CASSSRVSGANVLTF.

The chain employs TRBV6-5 and TRBJ1-4; 7 bases line up with TRBD1. The CDR3 extends over 15 amino acids. Germline CDR1 is MNHEY and CDR2 is SVGAGI. V shed 0 bases, J shed 7 bases, and the junction held 5 bases outside the gene matches. The CDR3: CASSYSKGASEKLFF. In DNA, the CDR3 is TGTGCCAGCAGTTACTCTAAGGGGGCGAGTGAAAAACTGTTTTTT.

The chain combines TRBV2 with TRBJ1-5, with D unresolved. The CDR3 totals 15 residues. Germline V gene sequence: CDR1 SNHLY, CDR2 FYNNEI. V was pared by 5 bases and J by 4 bases, with 15 bases between. DNA for the CDR3: TGTGCCAGCAGTCCTGAGGGCGGAATTAATCAGCCCCAGCATTTT. It specifies CASSPEGGINQPQHF.

This clone was counted only a few times. The J gene is TRBJ1-1, the V gene TRBV3-1 (or the pseudogene TRBV3-2), with a tentative D call TRBD1 (5 bases). Germline V lookup: CDR1 LGHDT, CDR2 YNNKEL (reference sequence). V lost 4 bases and J 5 bases, leaving 11 bases between the germline ends. This CDR3 has 13 amino acids. For the CDR3, the DNA is TGTGCCAGCAGCCGGAGGGGCGGGACTGAAGCTTTCTTT. Its translation is CASSRRGGTEAFF.

V is TRBV2 and J is TRBJ2-5; D call uncertain. Germline V gene lookup returns CDR1 SNHLY and CDR2 FYNNEI. Trimming pared 3 bases from V and 4 bases from J, leaving 9 bases between. The CDR3 is 13 residues long. The CDR3 DNA reads as TGTGCCAGCAGTGAGTTTACAGTAGAGACCCAGTACTTC. Translated: CASSEFTVETQYF. The complete variable domain, with remaining parts taken from reference TRBV2 and TRBJ2-5, reads EPEVTQTPSHQVTQMGQEVILRCVPISNHLYFYWYRQILGQKVEFLVSFYNNEISEKSEIFDDQFSVERPDGSNFTLKIRSTKLEDSAMYFCASSEFTVETQYFGPGTRLLVL.

The chain joins TRBV18 to TRBJ2-7, with TRBD1 identical over 8 bases. The CDR3 covers 14 residues. V trimming: 5 bases; J trimming: 2 bases; junction bases outside the gene matches: 5. CDR1 and CDR2 (germline): KGHSH, LQKENI. The CDR3 bases are TGTGCCAGCTCATCGACAGGGGCCACCTACGAGCAGTACTTC. Protein: CASSSTGATYEQYF.

The chain carries TRBV6-1 and TRBJ1-6; D is ambiguous. Trimming removed 5 bases from V and 7 bases from J, with 15 bases in between. The CDR3 length is 15 residues. Germline CDR1 is MNHNS and CDR2 is SASEGT. Here the CDR3 DNA reads TGTGCCAGCAGTTCCCCGGCAGGAAAGAATTCACCCCTCCACTTT. Residues: CASSSPAGKNSPLHF.

This clone was detected only a few times. The chain combines TRBV4-1 with TRBJ2-2; D uncertain. CDR3 length: 15 amino acids. Germline V gives CDR1 MGHRA, CDR2 YSYEKL. Trimming left V 0 bases short and J 4 bases short, with 9 bases between. The CDR3 protein is CASSQDRVSTGELFF. Written as DNA, the CDR3 is TGCGCCAGCAGCCAAGATCGGGTGTCCACCGGGGAGCTGTTTTTT.

This chain connects TRBV24-1 to TRBJ2-1; perhaps TRBD2 as D (6 bases). Germline CDR1 is KGHDR and CDR2 is SFDVKD. This CDR3 comprises 14 residues. Deletions cut 9 bases from V and 6 bases from J, with 17 bases between. CDR3 region: CATGGGLLSNEQFF. CDR3 sequence (DNA): TGTGCCACCGGTGGGGGGTTATTGTCCAATGAGCAGTTCTTC.

The rearrangement joins TRBV24-1 to TRBJ2-2, with 9 bases matching TRBD2. CDR3 length: 17 amino acids. J lost 0 bases, V lost 3 bases, and 4 bases had no gene match. Germline V CDR1 and CDR2: KGHDR, SFDVKD. CDR3 DNA: TGTGCCACCAGTGATGTGTTAGCGGGGGCGAACACCGGGGAGCTGTTTTTT. This encodes CATSDVLAGANTGELFF.

This rearrangement joins TRBV28 to TRBJ2-4, with 11 bases identical to TRBD2. V was clipped by 2 bases and J by 0 bases; unmatched bases: 9. This CDR3 is built from 19 residues. Germline V gives CDR1 MDHEN, CDR2 SYDVKM. CDR3 region: CASSLGASGGTLAKNIQYF. The CDR3 DNA follows: TGTGCCAGCAGTTTAGGGGCTAGCGGGGGGACCCTAGCCAAAAACATTCAGTACTTC.

This chain connects TRBV5-1 to TRBJ2-7, with D perhaps given as TRBD1 or TRBD2 (5 bases each). The length of the CDR3 is 16 residues. Per germline, CDR1 SGHRS and CDR2 YFSETQ. V was shortened by 4 bases and J by 4 bases, with 21 bases between the two germline ends. DNA of the CDR3: TGCGCCAGCAGCCGCGCGGGTGGGGGAGAGGTTTACGAGCAGTACTTC. Its protein is CASSRAGGGEVYEQYF.

The chain joins TRBV9 to TRBJ2-7; D perhaps matches TRBD2 (6 bases). The CDR3 is made up of 14 amino acids. V was cut by 4 bases and J by 2 bases, with 13 bases left in between. Germline lookup yields CDR1 SGDLS and CDR2 YYNGEE. The CDR3 loop is CASSLGGVAYEQYF. Written as DNA, the CDR3 is TGTGCCAGCAGCCTGGGAGGCGTTGCCTACGAGCAGTACTTC.

The V and J genes are TRBV19 and TRBJ1-4; no definite D call. Germline loops: CDR1 LNHDA, CDR2 SQIVND (reference sequence). The CDR3 consists of 14 residues. V was clipped by 5 bases and J by 7 bases, with 14 bases between them. CDR3 amino acids: CASSRTLSSEKLFF. The CDR3 nucleotides read TGTGCCAGTAGTCGGACCCTAAGTAGTGAAAAACTGTTTTTT.

This sequence joins TRBV7-9 and TRBJ1-1; D gene unclear. Trimming removed 5 bases at V and 6 bases at J, with 10 bases between. Per the germline V gene, CDR1 is SEHNR and CDR2 is FQNEAQ (reference sequence). This CDR3 has 12 residues. The CDR3 DNA is TGTGCCAGCAGCAGAGCGTTGGCTGAAGCTTTCTTT. Its translation: CASSRALAEAFF.

The table lists this clone with a few counts. J is TRBJ2-3 and V is TRBV20-1; 9 positions agree with TRBD1. Germline V gene lookup returns CDR1 DFQATT and CDR2 SNEGSKA (reference sequence). The CDR3 is 17 amino acids. The trim removed 3 bases at V and 6 bases at J, leaving 16 bases unmatched. The CDR3 region has the DNA TGCAGTGCTAGTGAACAGGGGGCGGCAGAGGTGTTGGATACGCAGTATTTT. Translating it yields CSASEQGAAEVLDTQYF.

The chain recombines TRBV30 with TRBJ2-7, with TRBD2 identical over 8 bases. Germline V gene sequence: CDR1 GTSNPN, CDR2 SVGIG (reference sequence). The length of the CDR3 is 15 residues. J lost 3 bases, V lost 2 bases, and 9 bases had no gene match. The CDR3 is CAWSRAGDLLYEQYF. DNA for the CDR3: TGTGCCTGGAGTCGAGCGGGGGATCTACTCTACGAGCAGTACTTC.

Only a few counts were recorded for this clone. This chain joins TRBV19 and TRBJ1-6, with a weak D call TRBD1 (5 bases). CDR1 LNHDA and CDR2 SQIVND come from the germline V gene (reference sequence). The CDR3 length is 15 residues. The V end lost 5 bases, the J end lost 8 bases, and 16 bases lay between the germline ends. CDR3 protein: CASSVGSRGDSPLHF. As DNA, the CDR3 is TGTGCCAGTAGTGTGGGATCCCGAGGGGATTCACCCCTCCACTTT.

The J gene is TRBJ1-5, the V gene TRBV19; 7 bases match TRBD1. CDR3 length: 15 residues. Germline CDR1 and CDR2: LNHDA and SQIVND (reference sequence). Trimming at V came to 6 bases and at J to 0 bases, leaving 5 bases not matched to a gene. CDR3 amino acids: CASRVTGNSNQPQHF. The CDR3 bases are TGTGCCAGTAGGGTGACAGGGAATAGCAATCAGCCCCAGCATTTT. Full variable domain (outside the CDR3, taken from reference TRBV19 and TRBJ1-5): DGGITQSPKYLFRKEGQNVTLSCEQNLNHDAMYWYRQDPGQGLRLIYYSQIVNDFQKGDIAEGYSVSREKKESFPLTVTSAQKNPTAFYLCASRVTGNSNQPQHFGDGTRLSIL.

The chain links TRBV5-1 to TRBJ2-2, with TRBD2 as a possible D gene (6 bases). The CDR3 totals 16 residues. Germline V gene sequence: CDR1 SGHRS, CDR2 YFSETQ. V lost 4 bases to trimming and J lost 4 bases, with 17 bases between them. CDR3 loop: CASSPPGTGGTGELFF. CDR3 bases: TGCGCCAGCAGCCCTCCGGGGACCGGGGGCACCGGGGAGCTGTTTTTT.

This sequence joins TRBV6-5 and TRBJ1-2; possible D gene TRBD1, 5 bases. Germline CDR1 and CDR2: MNHEY and SVGAGI. This CDR3 has 12 residues. Trimming took 8 bases from V and 6 from J, leaving 13 bases between them. CDR3 amino acids: CASRLDMHGYTF. As DNA, the CDR3 is TGTGCCAGCCGGCTGGACATGCATGGCTACACCTTC.

The J gene is TRBJ1-4, the V gene TRBV7-9; D may be TRBD1 (5 bases). V lost 5 bases and J 8 bases, leaving 15 bases between the germline ends. Germline V gene lookup returns CDR1 SEHNR and CDR2 FQNEAQ (reference sequence). The CDR3 spans 14 residues. The CDR3 spells CASSRGLAGEKLFF. As DNA, the CDR3 is TGTGCCAGCAGCCGGGGACTCGCAGGGGAAAAACTGTTTTTT.

J is TRBJ1-1 and V is TRBV12-3 or TRBV12-4; D gene ambiguous. With 2 bases removed from V and 1 base from J, the gap between germline ends came to 5 bases. CDR3 length equals 13 residues. The DNA for the CDR3 is TGTGCCAGCAGTTTAAGTACGAACACTGAAGCTTTCTTT. Translated, it gives CASSLSTNTEAFF.

This clone was found once. The same CDR3 also results from other DNA sequences found in this sample. The chain joins TRBV10-2 to TRBJ1-1, with a tentative D call TRBD1 (5 bases). CDR3 size: 13 residues. V dropped 4 bases and J dropped 5 bases, with 11 bases sitting between them. Germline loops: CDR1 WSHSY, CDR2 SAAADI. The CDR3 region is CASSVTGGTEAFF. The CDR3 DNA is TGCGCCAGCAGTGTCACCGGGGGAACTGAAGCTTTCTTT.

J is TRBJ1-1 and V is TRBV6-5; no definite D call. CDR1 and CDR2 (germline): MNHEY, SVGAGI. Deletions cut 4 bases from V and 4 bases from J, with 13 bases between. The CDR3 loop spans 14 amino acids. This CDR3 reads CASSSQGRTTEAFF. The CDR3 region has the DNA TGTGCCAGCAGTTCCCAAGGCCGAACCACTGAAGCTTTCTTT.

The chain links TRBV18 to TRBJ1-1; 9 bases are a match to TRBD1. This CDR3 spans 13 amino acids. Germline V gene sequence: CDR1 KGHSH, CDR2 LQKENI. V was clipped by 4 bases and J by 5 bases; unmatched bases: 2. CDR3 in amino acids: CASSRDRDTEAFF. CDR3 sequence (DNA): TGTGCCAGCTCACGGGACAGGGATACTGAAGCTTTCTTT.

J is TRBJ1-2 and V is TRBV19; D is ambiguous. This CDR3 contains 13 residues. The ends were cut back, 0 bases at V and 5 bases at J, with 7 bases in the middle. Germline V lookup: CDR1 LNHDA, CDR2 SQIVND (reference sequence). CDR3 sequence reads: CASSIDLTYGYTF. The CDR3 nucleotides are TGTGCCAGTAGTATAGATTTAACTTATGGCTACACCTTC. Complete variable domain (other parts from reference TRBV19 and TRBJ1-2): DGGITQSPKYLFRKEGQNVTLSCEQNLNHDAMYWYRQDPGQGLRLIYYSQIVNDFQKGDIAEGYSVSREKKESFPLTVTSAQKNPTAFYLCASSIDLTYGYTFGSGTRLTVV.